This TCR beta chain was observed in a study of T cell changes during pregnancy in multiple sclerosis. This table comes from immunoSEQ multiplex PCR, and its TCRdb copy is limited to in-frame clones, with some not included. The data show 85,000 to 130,000 clones, with around 93% seen just once and around 1.5% held by the top ten. Sequences were derived from peripheral blood, sampled after pregnancy. The sequence was obtained from a female donor with multiple sclerosis, enrolled in a pregnancy study.

CDR3 in amino acids: CASSEVEGMGGANVLTF. The CDR3 coding sequence is TGTGCCAGCAGTGAAGTGGAGGGGATGGGAGGGGCCAACGTCCTGACTTTC. The V gene is TRBV6-1, the J gene TRBJ2-6; weak D call: TRBD2 (6 bases). In germline, CDR1 is MNHNS, CDR2 SASEGT. The V end lost 1 base, the J end lost 4 bases, and 14 bases lay between the germline ends. The CDR3 runs to 17 residues.